What follows are 4 T cell receptor beta chains derived from one specimen sequenced in a study of OX40 agonist ivuxolimab in advanced cancers. Using immunoSEQ multiplex PCR, the repertoire was profiled, and TCRdb retains in-frame clones only, with some absent. The sample consists of about 93,000 clones, 92% of them appearing once. The material sequenced was CD4+ or CD8+ T cells sorted from blood, taken in a trial of the OX40 agonist ivuxolimab. The receptors come from an adult with an advanced solid tumor such as melanoma, head and neck, liver or kidney cancer.

V usage is TRBV20-1 and J usage is TRBJ2-3; possibly TRBD2 for D (6 bases). CDR3 length: 11 residues. CDR1 is DFQATT and CDR2 is SNEGSKA in the germline V gene (reference sequence). Deletions cut 3 bases from V and 9 bases from J, with 10 bases between. CDR3 residues: CSASGSITQYF. CDR3 bases: TGCAGTGCTAGCGGGAGTATCACGCAGTATTTT.

The chain uses TRBV29-1 and TRBJ2-7; D not certain. CDR3 length: 11 residues. Germline V lookup: CDR1 SQVTM, CDR2 ANQGSEA. Trimming removed 7 bases from V and 4 bases from J, with 11 bases in between. CDR3 DNA: TGCAGCGCCGGAGAGGCGTACGAGCAGTACTTC. Residues: CSAGEAYEQYF.

The genes are TRBV6-6 and TRBJ1-4; 8 nucleotides line up with TRBD1. Trimming removed 6 bases from V and 0 bases from J; junction bases left unmatched: 6. Germline values: CDR1 MNHNY, CDR2 SVGAGI (reference sequence). This CDR3 comprises 16 residues. CDR3 protein: CASRLQGGATNEKLFF. The CDR3 coding sequence is TGTGCCAGCAGATTACAGGGGGGGGCAACTAATGAAAAACTGTTTTTT.

J is TRBJ2-2 and V is TRBV11-3; D unclear. V lost 2 bases to trimming and J lost 1 base, with 8 bases between them. Germline lookup yields CDR1 SGHNT and CDR2 YENEEA. The CDR3 covers 15 residues. This CDR3 reads CASSLSALNTGELFF. CDR3 nucleotide sequence: TGTGCCAGCAGCTTATCGGCACTGAACACCGGGGAGCTGTTTTTT.